Below, 22 T cell receptor beta chains from the same sample are listed, as sequenced in a study of human T cells and chemical hapten exposure. Using its own MiXCR run on the RACE reads, TCRdb lists one record per CDR3 protein. This repertoire shows a few hundred thousand distinct CDR3 sequences, just under 6.5% found once; its top ten account for under 7%. Time point defined: patch test 2, 6 weeks after DPC sensitization. Regarding treatment: therapeutic diphenylcyclopropenone sensitization with weekly scalp DPC. The sequences come from whole blood, collected in connection with sensitization to the hapten diphenylcyclopropenone (DPC). The receptors here all came from a woman aged 18 to 35 with alopecia areata. Some clones in this sample may be carry-over from other donors' samples.

There are a few counts of this clonotype. V usage is TRBV7-9 and J usage is TRBJ1-4; 7 nucleotides match TRBD1. The CDR3 is 13 amino acids. The trim removed 5 bases at V and 12 bases at J, leaving 9 bases unmatched. Germline CDR1 reads SEHNR; CDR2 reads FQNEAQ (reference sequence). The DNA for the CDR3 is TGTGCCAGCAGCGTAACAGGGGAGGGGGAACTGTTTTTT. This codes for CASSVTGEGELFF. The variable domain in full, with the rest retrieved from reference TRBV7-9 and TRBJ1-4, is DTGVSQNPRHKITKRGQNVTFRCDPISEHNRLYWYRQTLGQGPEFLTYFQNEAQLEKSRLLSDRFSAERPKGSFSTLEIQRTEQGDSAMYLCASSVTGEGELFFGSGTQLSVL.

This clonotype was observed many times. In nucleotides, the CDR3 is TGCGCCAGCAGCCAAGCCTTGACAGGGATTTCACCCCTCCACTTT. It yields the protein CASSQALTGISPLHF. The J gene is TRBJ1-6, the V gene TRBV4-3; 7 nucleotides agree with TRBD1. The trim removed 1 base at V and 9 bases at J, leaving 6 bases unmatched. This CDR3 contains 15 residues. From germline, CDR1 is LGHNA and CDR2 YSLEER.

This chain uses TRBV5-4 with TRBJ1-6, with a possible D match to TRBD1 (5 bases). The CDR3 length is 15 residues. The germline V gene has CDR1 SGHNT and CDR2 YYREEE (reference sequence). Deletions cut 4 bases from V and 11 bases from J, with 19 bases between. The CDR3 nucleotides read TGTGCCAGCAGCCGGGGGGAGGGTCCGAGAGCACCCCTCCACTTT. Protein product: CASSRGEGPRAPLHF.

This clonotype was picked up a small number of times. The chain is built from TRBV24-1 and TRBJ2-3; 9 positions agree with TRBD1. The CDR3 covers 16 residues. Germline CDR1 and CDR2: KGHDR and SFDVKD. Trimming took 5 bases from V and 3 from J; bases not matched to a gene: 8. CDR3 DNA: TGTGCCACCAGTGCCGTAGGACAGGGGAAGACAGATACGCAGTATTTT. Protein sequence: CATSAVGQGKTDTQYF.

This clonotype was recorded at least ten times. V usage is TRBV20-1 and J usage is TRBJ1-5; unclear D gene. The CDR3 spans 16 residues. Germline assignment: CDR1 DFQATT and CDR2 SNEGSKA (reference sequence). V was clipped by 4 bases and J by 3 bases, with 19 bases between them. This chain's CDR3 is CSATVGFLANNQPQHF. The CDR3 nucleotides read TGCAGTGCTACCGTGGGCTTCTTGGCGAACAATCAGCCCCAGCATTTT.

This clonotype was seen ten or more times. The J gene is TRBJ2-3, the V gene TRBV9; D is unresolved. Per germline, CDR1 SGDLS and CDR2 YYNGEE. V was shortened by 0 bases and J by 1 base, with 6 bases between the two germline ends. The CDR3 runs 14 residues. CDR3 amino acids: CASSVGQGTDTQYF. CDR3 nucleotide sequence: TGTGCCAGCAGCGTAGGGCAGGGCACAGATACGCAGTATTTT.

This sequence joins TRBV4-3 and TRBJ2-1, with a tentative D call TRBD1 (5 bases). V was clipped by 3 bases and J by 5 bases, with 8 bases between them. Germline assignment: CDR1 LGHNA and CDR2 YSLEER. The CDR3 has 13 residues. The CDR3 protein is CASSQLTDNEQFF. The DNA for the CDR3 is TGCGCCAGCAGCCAGTTGACAGACAATGAGCAGTTCTTC.

In its sample, this clonotype was seen many times. The chain carries TRBV18 and TRBJ1-2; 7 nucleotides align to TRBD1. The CDR3 consists of 14 residues. The junction had 9 bases not matched to a gene; V was cut back by 3 bases and J by 8 bases. Germline assignment: CDR1 KGHSH and CDR2 LQKENI. The CDR3 bases are TGTGCCAGCTCACCCGAGGACAGGATTGAGGGCTACACCTTC. As protein: CASSPEDRIEGYTF.

This clonotype was seen only a few times. This sequence joins TRBV10-3 and TRBJ1-1; no firm D call. Trimming left V 3 bases short and J 2 bases short, with 13 bases between. The CDR3 contains 15 residues. Germline loops: CDR1 ENHRY, CDR2 SYGVKD. The CDR3 is CAISELMGTNTEAFF. For the CDR3, the DNA is TGTGCCATCAGTGAATTAATGGGCACCAACACTGAAGCTTTCTTT.

This clonotype was counted many times. The chain links TRBV20-1 to TRBJ1-3; D unresolved. The CDR3 spans 14 residues. Germline CDR1 DFQATT, CDR2 SNEGSKA (reference sequence). Trimming cost V 5 bases and J 0 bases, with 11 bases left between them. The CDR3 reads CSAPDTYSGNTIYF. The CDR3 nucleotides are TGCAGTGCTCCCGACACGTACTCTGGAAACACCATATATTTT.

There are many counts of this clonotype. The chain combines TRBV5-1 with TRBJ2-2, with D possibly matching TRBD1 (6 bases). Germline V gene data show CDR1 as SGHRS and CDR2 as YFSETQ. V lost 5 bases and J 0 bases, leaving 11 bases between the germline ends. The CDR3 is 15 residues long. CDR3 sequence reads: CASSSGVANTGELFF. The CDR3 DNA reads TGCGCCAGCAGTTCAGGGGTCGCGAACACCGGGGAGCTGTTTTTT.

This chain links TRBV12-3 or TRBV12-4 with TRBJ2-3; TRBD2 matches 13 bases. The CDR3 is 17 amino acids. The junction had 10 bases not matched to a gene; V was cut back by 5 bases and J by 5 bases. This CDR3 is CASSPFGTSGDIDTQYF. The CDR3 DNA sequence: TGTGCCAGCAGTCCCTTCGGGACTAGCGGGGATATAGATACGCAGTATTTT.

This clonotype was seen more than once but under ten times. The rearrangement links TRBV4-3 to TRBJ1-1; maybe TRBD1 (5 bases). V gave up 5 bases and J gave up 1 base, with 14 bases separating them. This CDR3 has 15 residues. Germline V gene lookup returns CDR1 LGHNA and CDR2 YSLEER. CDR3 amino acids: CASSKRQRSNTEAFF. For the CDR3, the DNA is TGCGCCAGCAGCAAGAGACAGAGGTCGAACACTGAAGCTTTCTTT.

This clonotype was seen at least ten times. CDR3 bases: TGTGCCAGCAGCGGCGAGCATTGGGGGATTAACACTGAAGCTTTCTTT. Amino acids: CASSGEHWGINTEAFF. This chain links TRBV9 with TRBJ1-1; D perhaps matches TRBD1 (5 bases). This CDR3 is 16 amino acids long. V shed 3 bases and J shed 2 bases, with 17 bases lying between them. Germline V gene sequence: CDR1 SGDLS, CDR2 YYNGEE.

This sequence joins TRBV20-1 and TRBJ2-7; no firm D call. The CDR3 contains 14 residues. Germline V gene data show CDR1 as DFQATT and CDR2 as SNEGSKA (reference sequence). V was clipped by 2 bases and J by 2 bases, with 13 bases between them. The CDR3 coding sequence is TGCAGTGCTAGAAAGTATTCAGAACCCTACGAGCAGTACTTC. It specifies CSARKYSEPYEQYF.

This clonotype has just a few counts. This chain uses TRBV24-1 with TRBJ2-2; 12 nucleotides align to TRBD2. Germline CDR1 and CDR2: KGHDR and SFDVKD. This CDR3 has 16 amino acids. The ends lost 10 bases at V and 3 bases at J; junction bases unmatched: 8. For the CDR3, the DNA is TGTGCCACAAGGACTAGCGGGGCCCCGGACACCGGGGAGCTGTTTTTT. Protein sequence: CATRTSGAPDTGELFF.

This clonotype has at least ten counts. This chain's CDR3 is CASSPSARPEAFF. The CDR3 DNA reads TGTGCCAGCAGCCCATCTGCCCGACCTGAAGCTTTCTTT. The chain is built from TRBV5-4 and TRBJ1-1; D gene ambiguous. This CDR3 contains 13 residues. Germline V gives CDR1 SGHNT, CDR2 YYREEE (reference sequence). The V and J ends lost 4 bases and 6 bases respectively, with 13 bases between them.

The CDR3 DNA reads as TGTGCCAGCAGCTACGGACCGAGCAATCAGCCCCAGCATTTT. It codes for CASSYGPSNQPQHF. The chain couples TRBV5-6 to TRBJ1-5; D ambiguous. The ends were cut back, 3 bases at V and 1 base at J, with 8 bases in the middle. This CDR3 spans 14 amino acids. Germline lookup yields CDR1 SGHDT and CDR2 YYEEEE.

There are many counts of this clonotype. This chain links TRBV2 with TRBJ1-4; D not resolved. Germline V gives CDR1 SNHLY, CDR2 FYNNEI. The length of the CDR3 is 14 residues. V was shortened by 0 bases and J by 5 bases, with 7 bases between the two germline ends. The CDR3 sequence is CASSEAGLNEKLFF. CDR3 nucleotide sequence: TGTGCCAGCAGTGAAGCCGGCTTGAATGAAAAACTGTTTTTT.

This clonotype was observed at least ten times. This chain joins TRBV18 and TRBJ2-3; 8 nucleotides match TRBD2. The CDR3 sequence is 18 residues long. Germline V gene data show CDR1 as KGHSH and CDR2 as LQKENI. J was trimmed by 1 base and V by 0 bases; bases with no gene match: 9. This CDR3 is CASSPPLAGVYGTDTQYF. The CDR3 region has the DNA TGTGCCAGCTCACCACCTCTAGCGGGTGTCTATGGCACAGATACGCAGTATTTT.

The rearrangement links TRBV7-9 to TRBJ1-6; D not resolved. CDR3 length: 16 amino acids. V was clipped by 5 bases and J by 9 bases, with 20 bases between them. The germline V gene has CDR1 SEHNR and CDR2 FQNEAQ (reference sequence). CDR3 nucleotides: TGTGCCAGCAGCCCCATGGTCGGGCAGGAGCTTTCACCCCTCCACTTT. It translates to CASSPMVGQELSPLHF.

By frequency in the sample, this clonotype is medium-sized (0.01 to 0.1%). The CDR3 reads CASSYVRGPDYTQYF. In DNA, the CDR3 is TGTGCCAGCAGTTACGTGCGGGGTCCCGACTATACGCAGTATTTT. V gene TRBV6-6 combines with J gene TRBJ2-3, with a possible D match to TRBD2 (6 bases). Trimming took 2 bases from V and 7 from J, leaving 16 bases between them. CDR1 and CDR2 from the germline V gene are MNHNY and SVGAGI (reference sequence). This CDR3 spans 15 amino acids.